This TCR beta chain was sequenced during a study of PD-1 blockade in classical Hodgkin lymphoma (TCRdb year 2020). Describing the broader study: The study used CyTOF and TCR beta sequencing to define a peripheral blood immune signature of response to PD-1 blockade in classical Hodgkin lymphoma.

Points on this clone: Its antigen has not been determined. No base quality values were provided; no much bigger clone lies one nucleotide off.

This specimen's time point label, interpreted: newly diagnosed, previously untreated cHL patient sample. Using a Miltenyi CD4+ T cell isolation kit, CD4+ T cells were purified from thawed PBMCs through magnetic negative selection. To serve as a comparison group for the relapsed/refractory trial patients, PBMCs were sequenced from patients with newly diagnosed, previously untreated classical Hodgkin lymphoma. Peripheral blood was collected in 8 mL Vacutainer Cell Preparation Tubes, from which PBMCs were isolated by centrifugation and then cryopreserved. Purified CD4+ and CD8+ fractions were prepared only for cases in which an additional PBMC sample was available. Magnetically labelled cells were removed on LS columns in a quadroMACS separator, and the flow-through was collected as the purified fraction. General findings and caveats noted by the study authors: Only a single clinical trial cohort was studied, and what caused the repertoire differences, possibly disease activity or prior therapy, remained undefined. Baseline TCR diversity was reported to be lower in newly diagnosed patients than in healthy donors and to be lower still in relapsed/refractory patients.

V lost 5 bases and J lost 7 bases; the stretch between them is 17 bases long. The CDR3 covers 14 residues, taking in both the cysteine and the phenylalanine. Only the CDR3 part of the read is kept: 42 bases, read in frame from the first base. CDR1 is given as LNHDA and CDR2 as SQIVND, both from the germline V gene (reference sequence). The Qiagen DNeasy kit was used to extract genomic DNA both from unsorted PBMCs and from the negatively selected CD4+ and CD8+ fractions. TCR beta CDR3 regions were amplified by immunoSEQ multiplex PCR using primers annealing to V and J segments. A synthetic immune receptor repertoire was used to minimize amplification bias, and any remaining bias was removed computationally after sequencing. Concerning the study's data processing: Repertoire diversity was quantified as the Shannon entropy index using custom Python scripts. Unsorted, CD4+ and CD8+ repertoires were analyzed separately, except for combined analyses in which CD4+ and CD8+ sequences were merged in silico. This is the immuneACCESS table as TCRdb keeps it, with only in-frame sequences that have V and J called. A part of the clones is gone; compared with another copy, unresolved V genes explain less than half, and the rest is unexplained. V, J and clone size were drawn from that table, and D and trimming were deduced from the DNA. This sample gives over 25,000 clones in total; around 89% of them show up just once. More than 0.35% of the sample lies in the top ten.

This receptor chain uses TRBV19 and TRBJ2-5; no D gene is confidently identified. Sample: CD4+ T cells from blood. This receptor was identified in a human donor with classical Hodgkin lymphoma. The sequenced DNA is TGTGCCAGTAGTCCCAGTGGCCTCCCTGGGACCCAGTACTTC. Its amino acids are CASSPSGLPGTQYF. The CDR3 plus the reference TRBV19 and TRBJ2-5 genes for the other parts give the full variable domain: DGGITQSPKYLFRKEGQNVTLSCEQNLNHDAMYWYRQDPGQGLRLIYYSQIVNDFQKGDIAEGYSVSREKKESFPLTVTSAQKNPTAFYLCASSPSGLPGTQYFGPGTRLLVL.